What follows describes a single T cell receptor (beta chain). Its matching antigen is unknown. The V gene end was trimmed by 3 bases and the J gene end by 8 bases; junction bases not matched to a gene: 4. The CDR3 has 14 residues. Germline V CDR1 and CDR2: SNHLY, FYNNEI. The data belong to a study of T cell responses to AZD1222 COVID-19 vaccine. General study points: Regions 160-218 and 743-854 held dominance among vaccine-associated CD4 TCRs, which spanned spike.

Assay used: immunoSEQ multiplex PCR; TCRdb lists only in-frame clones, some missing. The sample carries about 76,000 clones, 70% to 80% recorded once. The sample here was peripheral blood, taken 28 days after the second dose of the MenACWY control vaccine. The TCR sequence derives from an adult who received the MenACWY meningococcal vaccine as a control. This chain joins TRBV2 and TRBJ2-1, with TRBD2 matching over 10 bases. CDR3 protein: CASSDLAGVHEQFF. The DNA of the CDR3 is TGTGCCAGCAGTGATCTAGCGGGGGTTCATGAGCAGTTCTTC.